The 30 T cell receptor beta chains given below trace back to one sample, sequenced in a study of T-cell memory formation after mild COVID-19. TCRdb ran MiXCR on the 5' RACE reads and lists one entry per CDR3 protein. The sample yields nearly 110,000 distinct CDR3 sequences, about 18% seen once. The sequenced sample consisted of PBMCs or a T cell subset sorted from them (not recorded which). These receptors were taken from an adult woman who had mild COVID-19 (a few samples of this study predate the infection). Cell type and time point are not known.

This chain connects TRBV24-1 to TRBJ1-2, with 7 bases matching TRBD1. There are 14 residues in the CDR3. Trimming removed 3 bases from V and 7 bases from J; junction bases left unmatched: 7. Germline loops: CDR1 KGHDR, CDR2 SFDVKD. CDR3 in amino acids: CATSDPDRVGGYTF. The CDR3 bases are TGTGCCACCAGTGATCCTGACAGGGTAGGTGGCTACACCTTC.

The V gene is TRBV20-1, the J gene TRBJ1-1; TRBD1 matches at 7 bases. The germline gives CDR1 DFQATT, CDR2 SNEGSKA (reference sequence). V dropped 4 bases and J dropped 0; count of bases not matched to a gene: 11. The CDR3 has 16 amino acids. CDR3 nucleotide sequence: TGCAGTGCTAACCCAACAGGGGTAGAGATGAACACTGAAGCTTTCTTT. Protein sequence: CSANPTGVEMNTEAFF.

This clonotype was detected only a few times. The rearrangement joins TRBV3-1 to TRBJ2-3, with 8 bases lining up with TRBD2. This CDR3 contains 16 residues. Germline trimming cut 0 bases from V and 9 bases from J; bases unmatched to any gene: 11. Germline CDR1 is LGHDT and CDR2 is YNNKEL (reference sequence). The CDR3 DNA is TGTGCCAGCAGCCAAGATTTGACGGGAGGGTCCAGAACGCAGTATTTT. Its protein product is CASSQDLTGGSRTQYF.

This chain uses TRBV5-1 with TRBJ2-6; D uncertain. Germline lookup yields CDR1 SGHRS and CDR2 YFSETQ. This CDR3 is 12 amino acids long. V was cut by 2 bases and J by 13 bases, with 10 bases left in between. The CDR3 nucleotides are TGCGCCAGCAGCTTACCCGGCGCTGTCCTGACTTTC. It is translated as CASSLPGAVLTF. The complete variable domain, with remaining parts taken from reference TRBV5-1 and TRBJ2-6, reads KAGVTQTPRYLIKTRGQQVTLSCSPISGHRSVSWYQQTPGQGLQFLFEYFSETQRNKGNFPGRFSGRQFSNSRSEMNVSTLELGDSALYLCASSLPGAVLTFGAGSRLTVL.

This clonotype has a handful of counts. The CDR3 nucleotides read TGTGCCACCAGTGACCCCCGGGACGGCCCTAACTATGGCTACACCTTC. Protein sequence: CATSDPRDGPNYGYTF. The genes are TRBV24-1 and TRBJ1-2; D possibly corresponds to TRBD1 (5 bases). CDR3 length: 16 residues. Trimming pared 4 bases from V and 0 bases from J, leaving 14 bases between. Germline values: CDR1 KGHDR, CDR2 SFDVKD.

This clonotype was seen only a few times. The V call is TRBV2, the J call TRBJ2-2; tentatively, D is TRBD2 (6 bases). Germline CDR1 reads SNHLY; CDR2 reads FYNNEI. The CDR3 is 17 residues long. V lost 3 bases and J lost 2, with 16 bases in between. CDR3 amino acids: CASSDGAGRTNTGELFF. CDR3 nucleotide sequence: TGTGCCAGCAGTGATGGGGCGGGGAGAACTAACACCGGGGAGCTGTTTTTT. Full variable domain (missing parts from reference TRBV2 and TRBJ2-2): EPEVTQTPSHQVTQMGQEVILRCVPISNHLYFYWYRQILGQKVEFLVSFYNNEISEKSEIFDDQFSVERPDGSNFTLKIRSTKLEDSAMYFCASSDGAGRTNTGELFFGEGSRLTVL.

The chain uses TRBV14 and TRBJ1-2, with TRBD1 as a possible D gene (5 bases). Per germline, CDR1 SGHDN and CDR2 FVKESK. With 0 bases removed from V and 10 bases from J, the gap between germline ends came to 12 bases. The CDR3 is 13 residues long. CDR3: CASSQDGDHHYTF. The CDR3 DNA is TGTGCCAGCAGCCAAGATGGGGACCACCACTACACCTTC. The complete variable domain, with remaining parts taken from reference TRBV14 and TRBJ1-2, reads EAGVTQFPSHSVIEKGQTVTLRCDPISGHDNLYWYRRVMGKEIKFLLHFVKESKQDESGMPNNRFLAERTGGTYSTLKVQPAELEDSGVYFCASSQDGDHHYTFGSGTRLTVV.

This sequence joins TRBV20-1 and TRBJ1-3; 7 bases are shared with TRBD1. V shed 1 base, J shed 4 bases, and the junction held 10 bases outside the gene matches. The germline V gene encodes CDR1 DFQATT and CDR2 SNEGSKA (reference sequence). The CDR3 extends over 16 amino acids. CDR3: CSARGQGLGWGNTIYF. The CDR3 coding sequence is TGCAGTGCTAGAGGACAGGGCCTGGGATGGGGAAACACCATATATTTT.

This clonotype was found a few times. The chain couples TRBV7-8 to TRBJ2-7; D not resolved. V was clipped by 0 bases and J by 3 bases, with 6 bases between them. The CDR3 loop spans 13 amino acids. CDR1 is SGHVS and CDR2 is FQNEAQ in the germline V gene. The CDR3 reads CASSLAAGYEQYF. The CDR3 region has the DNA TGTGCCAGCAGCTTAGCGGCCGGCTACGAGCAGTACTTC.

CDR3 bases: TGTGCCAGTAGTATAGGCCCCTACGAGCAGTACTTC. This encodes CASSIGPYEQYF. This chain links TRBV19 with TRBJ2-7; no reliable D call. V lost 1 base and J 2 bases, leaving 3 bases between the germline ends. The germline V gene encodes CDR1 LNHDA and CDR2 SQIVND (reference sequence). There are 12 residues in the CDR3.

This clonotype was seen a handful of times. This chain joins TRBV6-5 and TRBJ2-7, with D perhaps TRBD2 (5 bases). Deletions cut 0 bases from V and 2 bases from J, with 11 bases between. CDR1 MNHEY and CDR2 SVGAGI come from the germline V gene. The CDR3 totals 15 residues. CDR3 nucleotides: TGTGCCAGCAGTTACTCGGGCGGGCGGCCCTACGAGCAGTACTTC. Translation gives CASSYSGGRPYEQYF.

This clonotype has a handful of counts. The CDR3 DNA is TGTGCCAGCAGCTCTCTGGCGGGGGGTACCTACAATGAGCAGTTCTTC. It is translated as CASSSLAGGTYNEQFF. The chain uses TRBV7-2 and TRBJ2-1; 8 positions agree with TRBD2. The CDR3 has 16 residues. Germline CDR1 reads SGHTA; CDR2 reads FQGNSA. V dropped 4 bases and J dropped 2; count of bases not matched to a gene: 7.

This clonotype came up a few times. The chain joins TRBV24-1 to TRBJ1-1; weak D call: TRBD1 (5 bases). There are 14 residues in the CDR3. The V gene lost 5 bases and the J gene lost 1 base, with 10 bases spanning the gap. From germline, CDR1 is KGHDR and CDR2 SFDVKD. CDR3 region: CATSAGLWNTEAFF. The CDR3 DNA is TGTGCCACCAGTGCGGGACTTTGGAACACTGAAGCTTTCTTT.

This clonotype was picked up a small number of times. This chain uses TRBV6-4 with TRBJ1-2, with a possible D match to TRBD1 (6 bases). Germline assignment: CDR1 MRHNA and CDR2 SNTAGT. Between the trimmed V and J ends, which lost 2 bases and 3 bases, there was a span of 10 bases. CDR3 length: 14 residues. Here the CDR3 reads CASSDGGQDYGYTF. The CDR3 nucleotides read TGTGCCAGCAGTGACGGGGGGCAGGACTATGGCTACACCTTC.

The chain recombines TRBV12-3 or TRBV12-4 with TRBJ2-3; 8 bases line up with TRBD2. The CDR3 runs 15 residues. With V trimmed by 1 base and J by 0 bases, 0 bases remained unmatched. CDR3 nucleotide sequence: TGTGCCAGCAGTTTAGGCGGGGGGAGCACAGATACGCAGTATTTT. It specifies CASSLGGGSTDTQYF.

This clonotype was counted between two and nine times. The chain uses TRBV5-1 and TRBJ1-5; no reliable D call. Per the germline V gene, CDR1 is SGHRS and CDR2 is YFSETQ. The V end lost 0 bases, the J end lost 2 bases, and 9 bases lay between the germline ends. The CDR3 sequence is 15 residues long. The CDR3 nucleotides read TGCGCCAGCAGCTTGGCCCCAGGCGGCAATCAGCCCCAGCATTTT. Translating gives CASSLAPGGNQPQHF.

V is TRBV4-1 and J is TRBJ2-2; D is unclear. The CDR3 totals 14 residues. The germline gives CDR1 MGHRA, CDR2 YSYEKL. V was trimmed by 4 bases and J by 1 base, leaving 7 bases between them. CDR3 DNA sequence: TGCGCCAGCAGCCGGGCCTGGAACACCGGGGAGCTGTTTTTT. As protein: CASSRAWNTGELFF.

The CDR3 DNA reads as TGCAGCGTTGAAGATTCTCAGGCGGGAGCGATCCCAGATACGCAGTATTTT. Protein product: CSVEDSQAGAIPDTQYF. The chain carries TRBV29-1 and TRBJ2-3, with 7 bases aligning to TRBD2. The germline V gene has CDR1 SQVTM and CDR2 ANQGSEA. The CDR3 extends over 17 amino acids. V gave up 0 bases and J gave up 4 bases; unmatched junction bases: 13.

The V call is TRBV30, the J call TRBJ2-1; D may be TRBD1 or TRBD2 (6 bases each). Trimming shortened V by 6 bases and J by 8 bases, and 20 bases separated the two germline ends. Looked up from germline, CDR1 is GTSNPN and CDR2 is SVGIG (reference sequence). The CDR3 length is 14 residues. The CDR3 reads CACFLGGVGDEQFF. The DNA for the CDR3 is TGTGCCTGTTTCTTGGGGGGCGTTGGCGATGAGCAGTTCTTC.

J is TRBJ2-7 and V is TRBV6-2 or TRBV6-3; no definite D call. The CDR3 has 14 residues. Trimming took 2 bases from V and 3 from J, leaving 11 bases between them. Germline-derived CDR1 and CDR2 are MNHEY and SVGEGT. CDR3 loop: CASSYGLALYEQYF. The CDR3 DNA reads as TGTGCCAGCAGTTACGGGCTGGCCCTCTACGAGCAGTACTTC.

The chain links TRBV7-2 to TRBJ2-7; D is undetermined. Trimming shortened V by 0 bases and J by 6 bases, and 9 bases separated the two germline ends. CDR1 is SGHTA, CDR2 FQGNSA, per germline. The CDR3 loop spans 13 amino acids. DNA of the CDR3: TGTGCCAGCAGCTTAGCCCTCGGCGGCGAGCAGTACTTC. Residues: CASSLALGGEQYF.

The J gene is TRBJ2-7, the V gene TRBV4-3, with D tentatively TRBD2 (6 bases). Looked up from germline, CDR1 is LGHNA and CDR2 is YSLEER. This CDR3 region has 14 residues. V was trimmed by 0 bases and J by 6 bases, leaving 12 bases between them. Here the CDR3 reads CASSQEIGGGEQYF. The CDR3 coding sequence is TGCGCCAGCAGCCAAGAAATTGGGGGAGGCGAGCAGTACTTC.

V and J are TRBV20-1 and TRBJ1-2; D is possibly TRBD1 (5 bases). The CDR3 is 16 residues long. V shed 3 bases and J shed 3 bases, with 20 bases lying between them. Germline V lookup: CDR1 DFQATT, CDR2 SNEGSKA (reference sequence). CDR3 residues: CSARGQEGPHYYGYTF. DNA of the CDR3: TGCAGTGCTAGGGGGCAGGAGGGTCCCCACTACTATGGCTACACCTTC.

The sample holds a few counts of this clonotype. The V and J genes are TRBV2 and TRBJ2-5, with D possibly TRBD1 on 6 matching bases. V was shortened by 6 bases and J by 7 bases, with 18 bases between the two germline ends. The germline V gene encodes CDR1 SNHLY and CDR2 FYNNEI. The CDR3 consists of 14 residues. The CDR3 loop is CASSDGDTLGTQYF. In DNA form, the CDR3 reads TGTGCCAGCAGCGATGGGGACACACTGGGGACCCAGTACTTC.

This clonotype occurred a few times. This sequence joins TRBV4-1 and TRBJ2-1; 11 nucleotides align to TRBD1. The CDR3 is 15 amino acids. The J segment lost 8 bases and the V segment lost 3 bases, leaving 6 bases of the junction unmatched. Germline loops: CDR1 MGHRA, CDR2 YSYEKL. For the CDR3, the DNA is TGCGCCAGCAGCCACGTGGGACAGGGGGGAGATGAGCAGTTCTTC. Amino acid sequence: CASSHVGQGGDEQFF.

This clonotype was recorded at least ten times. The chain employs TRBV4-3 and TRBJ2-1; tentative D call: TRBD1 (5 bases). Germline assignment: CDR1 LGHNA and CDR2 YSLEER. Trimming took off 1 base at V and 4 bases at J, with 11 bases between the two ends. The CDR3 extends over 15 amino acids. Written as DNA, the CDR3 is TGCGCCAGCAGCCAAGCGGCAGGGCCATACAATGAGCAGTTCTTC. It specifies CASSQAAGPYNEQFF.

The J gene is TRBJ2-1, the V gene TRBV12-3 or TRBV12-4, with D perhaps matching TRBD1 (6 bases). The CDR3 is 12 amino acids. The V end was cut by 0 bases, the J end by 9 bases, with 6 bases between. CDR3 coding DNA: TGTGCCAGCAGTTTAGCGGGGGCTGAGCAGTTCTTC. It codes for CASSLAGAEQFF.

The CDR3 bases are TGTGCCAGCAGCGTAATACCGGGAGATACGCAGTATTTT. This translates into CASSVIPGDTQYF. V is TRBV9 and J is TRBJ2-3; no clear D gene. This CDR3 spans 13 amino acids. Germline assignment: CDR1 SGDLS and CDR2 YYNGEE. The germline V and J ends were trimmed by 1 base and 5 bases, with 8 bases remaining between them.

As DNA, the CDR3 is TGTGCCAGCAGTTTGGGACAGGTCATGAACACTGAAGCTTTCTTT. Amino acids: CASSLGQVMNTEAFF. This chain connects TRBV3-1 to TRBJ1-1; 8 bases are shared with TRBD1. V lost 6 bases and J lost 0; bases outside the gene matches: 6. Per germline, CDR1 LGHDT and CDR2 YNNKEL (reference sequence). The CDR3 runs 15 residues.

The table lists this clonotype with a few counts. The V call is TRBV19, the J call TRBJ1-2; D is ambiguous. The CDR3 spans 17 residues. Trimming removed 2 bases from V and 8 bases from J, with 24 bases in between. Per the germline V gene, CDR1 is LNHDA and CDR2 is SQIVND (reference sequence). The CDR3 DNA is TGTGCCAGTAGTATAAGTTCCGCGGCGTTAGGTCAAGACGGCTACACCTTC. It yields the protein CASSISSAALGQDGYTF.